The 5 T cell receptor beta chains reported below all come from one sample, sequenced in a study of blood T cell repertoires in COVID-19. Method: immunoSEQ multiplex PCR; TCRdb's copy keeps in-frame clones and lacks some. The sample shows around 180,000 clones, 80% to 90% of them seen only once. The sample taken for sequencing was PBMCs or T cells enriched from blood (not recorded which). The receptors derive from a woman aged 40 to 49 with acute COVID-19.

Worth noting for this clone: Other DNA sequences in the sample encode the same CDR3. J is TRBJ2-1 and V is TRBV11-2; TRBD2 matches at 9 bases. The germline V gene encodes CDR1 SGHAT and CDR2 FQNNGV. The CDR3 is 15 residues long. Trimming cost V 2 bases and J 4 bases; bases outside gene matches: 3. The CDR3: CASSLTSGFYNEQFF. The CDR3 bases are TGTGCCAGCAGCTTAACTAGCGGGTTTTACAATGAGCAGTTCTTC.

The rearrangement links TRBV7-8 to TRBJ2-2; D may be TRBD1 (5 bases). Germline-derived CDR1 and CDR2 are SGHVS and FQNEAQ. The CDR3 length is 15 residues. The ends were cut back, 1 base at V and 6 bases at J, with 12 bases in the middle. CDR3 coding DNA: TGTGCCAGCAGCTTAGGCAGGGCTGAAGCCGGGGAGCTGTTTTTT. This gives the protein CASSLGRAEAGELFF.

The rearrangement uses TRBV6-5 and TRBJ1-5; tentatively, D is TRBD1 (5 bases). V lost 6 bases to trimming and J lost 4 bases, with 13 bases between them. Germline V lookup: CDR1 MNHEY, CDR2 SVGAGI. The CDR3 covers 14 residues. CDR3 nucleotides: TGTGCCAGCAGCGAGCCAGGGCCAAATCAGCCCCAGCATTTT. This codes for CASSEPGPNQPQHF.

The V gene is TRBV11-2, the J gene TRBJ2-1, with 11 bases lining up with TRBD2. This CDR3 region has 14 residues. The V and J ends lost 3 bases and 6 bases, in that order; junction bases with no gene match: 1. Per germline, CDR1 SGHAT and CDR2 FQNNGV. CDR3 nucleotides: TGTGCCAGCAGCTTTACTAGCGGGAGCAATGAGCAGTTCTTC. Translated, it gives CASSFTSGSNEQFF.

This chain joins TRBV20-1 and TRBJ1-1; TRBD1 might be the D (6 bases). This CDR3 comprises 13 residues. Germline CDR1 is DFQATT and CDR2 is SNEGSKA (reference sequence). V lost 3 bases to trimming and J lost 4 bases, with 12 bases between them. The CDR3: CSASVQGFTEAFF. DNA for the CDR3: TGCAGTGCTAGTGTTCAGGGGTTCACTGAAGCTTTCTTT.